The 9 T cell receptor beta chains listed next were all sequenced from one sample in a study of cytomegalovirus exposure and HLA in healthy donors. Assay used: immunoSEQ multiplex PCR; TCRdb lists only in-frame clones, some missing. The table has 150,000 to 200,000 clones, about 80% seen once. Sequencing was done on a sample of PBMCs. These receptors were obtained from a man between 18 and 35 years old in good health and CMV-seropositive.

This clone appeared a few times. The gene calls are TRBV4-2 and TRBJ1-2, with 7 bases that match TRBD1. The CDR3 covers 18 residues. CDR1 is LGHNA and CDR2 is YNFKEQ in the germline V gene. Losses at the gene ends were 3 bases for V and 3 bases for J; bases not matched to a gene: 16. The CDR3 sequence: CASSHRGQSIQQDYGYTF. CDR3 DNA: TGTGCCAGCAGCCATAGGGGACAGTCCATCCAACAGGACTATGGCTACACCTTC.

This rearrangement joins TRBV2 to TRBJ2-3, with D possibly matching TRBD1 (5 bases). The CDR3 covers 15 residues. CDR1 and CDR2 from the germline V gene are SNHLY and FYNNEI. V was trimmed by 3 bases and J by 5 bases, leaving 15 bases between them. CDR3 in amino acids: CASSEQARAVDTQYF. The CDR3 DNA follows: TGTGCCAGCAGTGAGCAGGCCAGGGCGGTAGATACGCAGTATTTT.

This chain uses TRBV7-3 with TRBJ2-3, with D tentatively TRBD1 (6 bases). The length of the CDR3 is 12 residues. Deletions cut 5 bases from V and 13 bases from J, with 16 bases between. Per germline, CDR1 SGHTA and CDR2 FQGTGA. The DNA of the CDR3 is TGTGCCAGCAGCCAGGGACAAGGCGGCAAGTATTTT. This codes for CASSQGQGGKYF.

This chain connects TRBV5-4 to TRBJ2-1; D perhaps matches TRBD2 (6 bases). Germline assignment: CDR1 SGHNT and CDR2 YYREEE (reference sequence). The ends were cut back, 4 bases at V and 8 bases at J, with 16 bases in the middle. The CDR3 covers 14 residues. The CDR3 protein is CASSEGLPRDEQFF. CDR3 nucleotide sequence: TGTGCCAGCAGCGAGGGACTGCCGCGGGATGAGCAGTTCTTC.

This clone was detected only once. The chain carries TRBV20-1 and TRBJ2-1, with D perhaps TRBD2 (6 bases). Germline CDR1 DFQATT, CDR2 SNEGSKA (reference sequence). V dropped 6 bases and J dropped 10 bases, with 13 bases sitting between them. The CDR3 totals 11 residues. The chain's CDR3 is CSAPRGREQFF. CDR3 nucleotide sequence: TGCAGTGCGCCGCGGGGAAGGGAGCAGTTCTTC.

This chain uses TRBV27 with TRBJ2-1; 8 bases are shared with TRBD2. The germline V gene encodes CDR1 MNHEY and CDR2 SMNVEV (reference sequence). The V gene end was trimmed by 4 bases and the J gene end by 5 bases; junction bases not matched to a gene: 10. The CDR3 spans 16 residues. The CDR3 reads CASSYTGLENNNEQFF. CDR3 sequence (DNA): TGTGCCAGCAGTTACACGGGACTAGAGAACAACAATGAGCAGTTCTTC.

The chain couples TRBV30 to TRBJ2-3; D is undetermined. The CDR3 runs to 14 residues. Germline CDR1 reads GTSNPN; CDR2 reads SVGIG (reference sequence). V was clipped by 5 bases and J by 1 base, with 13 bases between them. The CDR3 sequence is CAWRSGYRTDTQYF. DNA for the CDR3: TGTGCCTGGCGGTCCGGGTATCGCACAGATACGCAGTATTTT.

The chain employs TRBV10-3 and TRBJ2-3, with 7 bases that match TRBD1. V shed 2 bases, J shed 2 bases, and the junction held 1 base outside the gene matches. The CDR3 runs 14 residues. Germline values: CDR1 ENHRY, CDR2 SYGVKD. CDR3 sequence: CAISEGQDTDTQYF. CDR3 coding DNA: TGTGCCATCAGTGAGGGACAGGACACAGATACGCAGTATTTT.

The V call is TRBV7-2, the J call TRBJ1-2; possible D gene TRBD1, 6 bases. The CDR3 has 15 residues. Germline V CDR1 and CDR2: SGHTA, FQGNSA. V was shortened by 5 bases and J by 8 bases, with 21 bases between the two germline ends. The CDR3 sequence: CASSPLQTGSLGYTF. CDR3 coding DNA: TGTGCCAGCAGCCCACTACAGACAGGTTCTCTCGGCTACACCTTC.